A selection of T cell receptor beta chains follows, all from one sample in a study of siplizumab effects on memory and regulatory T cells. Assay: immunoSEQ multiplex PCR; the TCRdb copy retains only in-frame clones and omits some. The sample holds more than 75,000 clones, over 85% seen once. The sample comprised CD8+ T cells sorted from blood. All receptors derive from a human donor in good health. The CDR3 runs from the conserved cysteine through the conserved F or W. Fields, in order: J gene, V gene, clone size, D gene, CDR3 DNA, CDR3 protein. A D gene is named only where the DNA matches it firmly. Only part of the rows carry a size: once, few, many, or a class if the clone is expanded.

J: TRBJ1-1; V: TRBV6-5; size: .; D: .; DNA: TGTGCCAGCAGTTACGGGGCCGAAAACACTGAAGCTTTCTTT; CDR3: CASSYGAENTEAFF
J: TRBJ2-7; V: TRBV2; size: .; D: TRBD2; DNA: TGTGCCAGCAGTGACTCTGGTACTAGCGGGTTTTACGAGCAGTACTTC; CDR3: CASSDSGTSGFYEQYF
J: TRBJ2-2; V: TRBV15; size: .; D: TRBD1; DNA: TGTGCCACCAGCAGACCGGGACAGGGATTTCGCGGGGGCACCGGGGAGCTGTTTTTT; CDR3: CATSRPGQGFRGGTGELFF
J: TRBJ2-5; V: TRBV14; size: once; D: .; DNA: TGTGCCAGCAGCCACCTAGAGACCCAGTACTTC; CDR3: CASSHLETQYF
J: TRBJ1-2; V: TRBV30; size: .; D: TRBD1; DNA: TGTGCCTGGGTAGGACAGGGCGAAGACTATGGCTACACCTTC; CDR3: CAWVGQGEDYGYTF
J: TRBJ1-1; V: TRBV5-4; size: .; D: .; DNA: TGTGCCAGCAGCTTGGGGTTACAGATTGGAGACATGAACACTGAAGCTTTCTTT; CDR3: CASSLGLQIGDMNTEAFF
J: TRBJ1-1; V: TRBV6-1; size: .; D: .; DNA: TGTGCCAGCAGTGAAGACTGGATCCAAAACACTGAAGCTTTCTTT; CDR3: CASSEDWIQNTEAFF
J: TRBJ2-2; V: TRBV15; size: .; D: .; DNA: TGTGCCACCAGCAGACCGGGACGTGGGACCGGGGAGCTGTTTTTT; CDR3: CATSRPGRGTGELFF
J: TRBJ2-1; V: TRBV27; size: .; D: .; DNA: TGTGCCAGCAGCCCCGGACAGTCTCCCAATGAGCAGTTCTTC; CDR3: CASSPGQSPNEQFF
J: TRBJ1-3; V: TRBV5-1; size: .; D: .; DNA: TGCGCCAGCAGCTTGGATAAGTCTGGAAACACCATATATTTT; CDR3: CASSLDKSGNTIYF
J: TRBJ2-5; V: TRBV2; size: .; D: TRBD2; DNA: TGTGCCAGCAGCGAAACGGGACTAGCGGGGGGGCCTTTAGAGACCCAGTACTTC; CDR3: CASSETGLAGGPLETQYF
J: TRBJ2-5; V: TRBV9; size: .; D: TRBD2; DNA: TGTGCCAGCAGCGTGGCTAGCGGACCGGCGGAGACCCAGTACTTC; CDR3: CASSVASGPAETQYF
J: TRBJ2-2; V: TRBV2; size: .; D: TRBD1; DNA: TGTGCCAGCAGTGACCCCCACGACAGGGGGAGCACCGGGGAGCTGTTTTTT; CDR3: CASSDPHDRGSTGELFF
J: TRBJ2-5; V: TRBV9; size: .; D: TRBD2; DNA: TGTGCCAGCAGCCCTTGGGGTAGCGGGGGGGAAGAGACCCAGTACTTC; CDR3: CASSPWGSGGEETQYF
J: TRBJ2-7; V: TRBV7-2; size: .; D: .; DNA: TGTGCCAGCAGCCCAAGCCAGGATATCCTAATCTACGAGCAGTACTTC; CDR3: CASSPSQDILIYEQYF
J: TRBJ2-4; V: TRBV6-5; size: once; D: TRBD2; DNA: TGTGCCAGCAGTTACTCGCTAGCGGGAGTGAACATTCAGTACTTC; CDR3: CASSYSLAGVNIQYF
J: TRBJ1-1; V: TRBV7-2; size: once; D: .; DNA: TGTGCCAGCAGCTTATTCCCCGTTCGGGCAGAGGGTACTGAAGCTTTCTTT; CDR3: CASSLFPVRAEGTEAFF
J: TRBJ2-5; V: TRBV7-9; size: .; D: TRBD2; DNA: TGTGCCAGCAGCCCTAGCGGGACTACAGAGACCCAGTACTTC; CDR3: CASSPSGTTETQYF
J: TRBJ2-7; V: TRBV7-3; size: .; D: TRBD1; DNA: TGTGCCAGCAGCAAGGACAGGGAAATGCCCGAGCAGTACTTC; CDR3: CASSKDREMPEQYF
J: TRBJ1-4; V: TRBV30; size: .; D: .; DNA: TGTGCCTGGAGCGTGTCAGGGGTTGAACTGTTTTTT; CDR3: CAWSVSGVELFF
J: TRBJ1-6; V: TRBV5-7; size: .; D: TRBD1; DNA: TGTGCCAGCAGTCTCGGACAGGGTGGTAATTCACCCCTCCACTTT; CDR3: CASSLGQGGNSPLHF
J: TRBJ2-3; V: TRBV5-6; size: .; D: TRBD2; DNA: TGTGCCAGCAGCTTTGGTCTAGCGGGAGGTACGCAGTATTTT; CDR3: CASSFGLAGGTQYF
J: TRBJ2-7; V: TRBV11-3; size: .; D: .; DNA: TGTGCCAGCAGCTCGGACGGAGACTACGAGCAGTACTTC; CDR3: CASSSDGDYEQYF